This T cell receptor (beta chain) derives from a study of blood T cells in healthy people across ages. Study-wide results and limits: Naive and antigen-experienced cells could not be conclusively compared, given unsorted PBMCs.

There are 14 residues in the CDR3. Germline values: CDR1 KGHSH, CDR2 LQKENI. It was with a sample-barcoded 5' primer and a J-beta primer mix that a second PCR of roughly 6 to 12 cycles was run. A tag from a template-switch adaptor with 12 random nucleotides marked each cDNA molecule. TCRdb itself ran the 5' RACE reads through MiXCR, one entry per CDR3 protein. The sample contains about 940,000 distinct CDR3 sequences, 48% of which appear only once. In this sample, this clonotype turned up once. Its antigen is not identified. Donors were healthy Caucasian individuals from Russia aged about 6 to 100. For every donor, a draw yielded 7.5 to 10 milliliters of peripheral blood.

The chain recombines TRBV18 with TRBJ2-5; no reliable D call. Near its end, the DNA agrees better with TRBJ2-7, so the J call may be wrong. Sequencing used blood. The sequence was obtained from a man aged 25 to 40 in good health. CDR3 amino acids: CASSPLSTGDEQYF. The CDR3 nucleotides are TGTGCCAGCTCACCACTGAGCACGGGTGACGAGCAGTACTTC.